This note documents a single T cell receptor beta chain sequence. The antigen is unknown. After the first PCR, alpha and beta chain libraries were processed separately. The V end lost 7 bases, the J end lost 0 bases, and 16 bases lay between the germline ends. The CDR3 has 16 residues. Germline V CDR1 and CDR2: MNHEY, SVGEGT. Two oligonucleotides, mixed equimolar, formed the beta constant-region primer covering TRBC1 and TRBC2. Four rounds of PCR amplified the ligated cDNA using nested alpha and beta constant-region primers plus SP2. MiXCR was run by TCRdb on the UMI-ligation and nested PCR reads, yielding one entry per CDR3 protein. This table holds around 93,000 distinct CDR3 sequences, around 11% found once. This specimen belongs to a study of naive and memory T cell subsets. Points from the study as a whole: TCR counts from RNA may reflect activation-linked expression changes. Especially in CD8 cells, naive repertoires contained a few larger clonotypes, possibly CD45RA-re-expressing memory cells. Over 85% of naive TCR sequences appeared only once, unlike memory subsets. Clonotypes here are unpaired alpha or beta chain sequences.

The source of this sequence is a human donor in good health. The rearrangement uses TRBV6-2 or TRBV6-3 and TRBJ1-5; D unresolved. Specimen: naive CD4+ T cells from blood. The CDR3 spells CASTTSGFNSNQPQHF. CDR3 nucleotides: TGTGCCAGCACCACGTCTGGATTTAATAGCAATCAGCCCCAGCATTTT.